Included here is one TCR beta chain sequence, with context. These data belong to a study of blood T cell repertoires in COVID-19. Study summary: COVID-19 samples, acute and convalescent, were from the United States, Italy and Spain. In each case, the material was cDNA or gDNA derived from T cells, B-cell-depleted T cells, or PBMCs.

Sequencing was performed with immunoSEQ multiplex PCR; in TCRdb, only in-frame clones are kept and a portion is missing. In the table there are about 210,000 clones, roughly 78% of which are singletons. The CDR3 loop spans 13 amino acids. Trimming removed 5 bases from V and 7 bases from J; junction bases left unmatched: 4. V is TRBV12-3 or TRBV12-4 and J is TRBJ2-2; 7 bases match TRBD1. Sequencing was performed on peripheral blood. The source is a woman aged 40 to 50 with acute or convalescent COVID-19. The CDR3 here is CASSVRQGGELFF. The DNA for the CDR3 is TGTGCCAGCAGTGTGAGACAGGGCGGGGAGCTGTTTTTT.